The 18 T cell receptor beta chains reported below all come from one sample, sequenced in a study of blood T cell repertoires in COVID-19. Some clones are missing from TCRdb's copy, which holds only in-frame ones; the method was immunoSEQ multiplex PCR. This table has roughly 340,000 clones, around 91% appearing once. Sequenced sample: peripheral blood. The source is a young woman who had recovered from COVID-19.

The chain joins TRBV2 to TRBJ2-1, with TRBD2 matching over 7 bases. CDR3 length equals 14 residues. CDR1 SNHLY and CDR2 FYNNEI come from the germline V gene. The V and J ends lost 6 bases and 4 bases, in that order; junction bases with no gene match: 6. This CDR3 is CASRERGLYNEQFF. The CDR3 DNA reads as TGTGCCAGCAGGGAGCGGGGCCTATACAATGAGCAGTTCTTC.

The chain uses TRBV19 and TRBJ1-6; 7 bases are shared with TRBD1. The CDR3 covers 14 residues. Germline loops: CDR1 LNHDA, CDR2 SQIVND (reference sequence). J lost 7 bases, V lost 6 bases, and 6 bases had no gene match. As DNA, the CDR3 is TGTGCCAGTAGACCGACAGGGATCAATTCACCCCTCCACTTT. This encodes CASRPTGINSPLHF.

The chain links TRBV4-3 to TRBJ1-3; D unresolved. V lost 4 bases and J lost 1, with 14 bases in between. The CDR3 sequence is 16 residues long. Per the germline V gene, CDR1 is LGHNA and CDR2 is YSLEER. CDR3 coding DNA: TGCGCCAGCAGCCCCCAGGCTGCCGGATCTGGAAACACCATATATTTT. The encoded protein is CASSPQAAGSGNTIYF.

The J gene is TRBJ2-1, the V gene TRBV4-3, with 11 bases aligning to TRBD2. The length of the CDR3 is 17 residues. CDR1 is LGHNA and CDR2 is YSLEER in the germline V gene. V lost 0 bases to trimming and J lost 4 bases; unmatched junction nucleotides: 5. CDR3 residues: CASSQELAGARYNEQFF. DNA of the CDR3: TGCGCCAGCAGCCAAGAACTAGCGGGAGCTCGGTACAATGAGCAGTTCTTC.

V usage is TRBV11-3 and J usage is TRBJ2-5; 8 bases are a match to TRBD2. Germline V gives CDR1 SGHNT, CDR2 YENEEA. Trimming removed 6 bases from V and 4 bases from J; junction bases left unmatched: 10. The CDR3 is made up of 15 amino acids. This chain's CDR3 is CASSYWTGGRETQYF. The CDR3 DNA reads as TGTGCCAGCAGTTATTGGACGGGGGGGAGAGAGACCCAGTACTTC.

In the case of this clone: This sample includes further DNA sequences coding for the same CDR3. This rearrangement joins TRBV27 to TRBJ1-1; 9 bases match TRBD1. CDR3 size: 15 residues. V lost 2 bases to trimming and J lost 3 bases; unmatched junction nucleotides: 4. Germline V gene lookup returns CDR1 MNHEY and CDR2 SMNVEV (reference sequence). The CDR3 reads CASSLTDRGDTEAFF. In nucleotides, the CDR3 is TGTGCCAGCAGTTTAACGGACAGGGGCGACACTGAAGCTTTCTTT.

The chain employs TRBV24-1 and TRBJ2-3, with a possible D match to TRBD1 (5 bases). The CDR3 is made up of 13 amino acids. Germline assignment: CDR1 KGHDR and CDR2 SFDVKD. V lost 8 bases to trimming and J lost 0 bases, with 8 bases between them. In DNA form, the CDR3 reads TGTGCCACCACGGACACCAGCACAGATACGCAGTATTTT. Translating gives CATTDTSTDTQYF.

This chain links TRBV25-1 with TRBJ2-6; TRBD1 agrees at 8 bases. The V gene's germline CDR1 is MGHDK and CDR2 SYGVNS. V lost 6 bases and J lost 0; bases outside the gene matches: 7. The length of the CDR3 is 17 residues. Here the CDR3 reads CASSKDRVPSGANVLTF. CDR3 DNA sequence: TGTGCCAGCAGCAAGGACAGGGTCCCCTCTGGGGCCAACGTCCTGACTTTC.

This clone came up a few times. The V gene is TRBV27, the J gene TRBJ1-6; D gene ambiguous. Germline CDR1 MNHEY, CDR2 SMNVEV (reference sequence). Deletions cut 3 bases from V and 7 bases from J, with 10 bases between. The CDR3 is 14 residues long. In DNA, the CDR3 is TGTGCCAGCAGTTTTAGCCGGGGAAATTCACCCCTCCACTTT. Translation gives CASSFSRGNSPLHF.

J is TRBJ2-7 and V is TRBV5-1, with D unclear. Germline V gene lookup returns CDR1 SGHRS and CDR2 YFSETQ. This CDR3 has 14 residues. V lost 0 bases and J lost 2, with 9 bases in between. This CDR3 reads CASSLDFGPYEQYV. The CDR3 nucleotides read TGCGCCAGCAGCTTGGATTTTGGGCCCTACGAGCAGTACGTC.

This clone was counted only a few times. The chain's CDR3 is CASRLRGYQPQHF. CDR3 DNA sequence: TGTGCCAGCAGGCTCAGGGGTTATCAGCCCCAGCATTTT. The chain has TRBV6-6 and TRBJ1-5, with a tentative D call TRBD1 (6 bases). The V gene's germline CDR1 is MNHNY and CDR2 SVGAGI (reference sequence). The CDR3 runs 13 residues. V lost 6 bases and J lost 5, with 11 bases in between.

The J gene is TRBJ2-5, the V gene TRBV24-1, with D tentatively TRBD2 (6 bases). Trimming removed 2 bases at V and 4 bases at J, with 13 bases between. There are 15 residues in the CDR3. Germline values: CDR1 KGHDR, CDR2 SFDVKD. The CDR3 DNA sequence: TGTGCCACCAGTGATTCCTCATATAGCGGAGAGACCCAGTACTTC. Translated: CATSDSSYSGETQYF.

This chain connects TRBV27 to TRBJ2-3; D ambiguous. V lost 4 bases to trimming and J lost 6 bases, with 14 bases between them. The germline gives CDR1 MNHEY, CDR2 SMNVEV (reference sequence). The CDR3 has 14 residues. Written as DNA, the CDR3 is TGTGCCAGCAGTTCACTAACGCCTCAGGATACGCAGTATTTT. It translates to CASSSLTPQDTQYF.

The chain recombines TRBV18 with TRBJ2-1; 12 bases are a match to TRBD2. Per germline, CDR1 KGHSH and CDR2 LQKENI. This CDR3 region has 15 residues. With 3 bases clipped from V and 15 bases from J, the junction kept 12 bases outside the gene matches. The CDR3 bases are TGTGCCAGCTCACCTCCGGGACTAGCGGGTGGCTCGGCGTTCTTC. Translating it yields CASSPPGLAGGSAFF.

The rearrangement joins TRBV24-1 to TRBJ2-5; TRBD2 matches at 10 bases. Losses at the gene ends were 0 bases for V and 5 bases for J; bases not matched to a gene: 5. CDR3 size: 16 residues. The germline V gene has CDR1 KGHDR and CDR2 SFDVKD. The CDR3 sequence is CATSDLGSGRTETQYF. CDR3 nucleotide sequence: TGTGCCACCAGTGATTTGGGTAGCGGGAGGACGGAGACCCAGTACTTC.

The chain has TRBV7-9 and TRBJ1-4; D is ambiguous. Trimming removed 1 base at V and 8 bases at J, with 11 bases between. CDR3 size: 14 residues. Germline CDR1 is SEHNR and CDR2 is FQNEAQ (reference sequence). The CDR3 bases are TGTGCCAGCAGCTTAGAGCTCGGGTGGGAAAAACTGTTTTTT. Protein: CASSLELGWEKLFF.

CDR3 DNA sequence: TGCGCCAGCAGCCAAGATAACATCAGGGCGGCGGAAGCTTTCTTT. Protein sequence: CASSQDNIRAAEAFF. This chain connects TRBV4-3 to TRBJ1-1; possible D gene TRBD1, 5 bases. V lost 0 bases and J 8 bases, leaving 16 bases between the germline ends. Germline CDR1 reads LGHNA; CDR2 reads YSLEER. This CDR3 has 15 residues.

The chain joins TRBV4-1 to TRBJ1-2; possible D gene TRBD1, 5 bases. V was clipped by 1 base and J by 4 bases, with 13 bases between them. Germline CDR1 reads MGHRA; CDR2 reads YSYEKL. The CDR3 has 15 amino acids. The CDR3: CASSQAPGGGYGYTF. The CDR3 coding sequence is TGCGCCAGCAGCCAAGCCCCCGGGGGGGGCTATGGCTACACCTTC.